This entry lists 18 T cell receptor beta chains sequenced from one sample in a study of T cell changes during pregnancy in multiple sclerosis. Only in-frame clones appear in the TCRdb table, and some are missing; sequencing was by immunoSEQ multiplex PCR. There are just under 95,000 clones in the sample; around 94% occur only once, and around 2.5% lies in the top ten. The material sequenced was peripheral blood, taken in the first trimester of pregnancy. The receptors were gathered from a female donor with multiple sclerosis, enrolled in a pregnancy study.

This clone is a singleton in its sample. The V call is TRBV7-9, the J call TRBJ2-1; 7 bases fit TRBD2. V lost 5 bases and J lost 0; bases outside the gene matches: 10. There are 17 residues in the CDR3. CDR1 is SEHNR, CDR2 FQNEAQ, per germline (reference sequence). The CDR3 here is CASSPPWEGRSYNEQFF. DNA of the CDR3: TGTGCCAGCAGCCCCCCGTGGGAGGGACGCTCCTACAATGAGCAGTTCTTC.

The rearrangement links TRBV10-1 to TRBJ2-5; 10 bases are a match to TRBD1. Trimming at V came to 2 bases and at J to 1 base, leaving 7 bases not matched to a gene. Germline lookup yields CDR1 WNHNN and CDR2 SYGVQD (reference sequence). CDR3 length: 17 residues. CDR3 DNA: TGCGCCAGCAGTGAGGGTGACAGGGGGCGCTTCCAAGAGACCCAGTACTTC. It encodes CASSEGDRGRFQETQYF.

V gene TRBV30 combines with J gene TRBJ2-3; the match to TRBD2 covers 7 bases. J lost 0 bases, V lost 2 bases, and 5 bases had no gene match. Germline V lookup: CDR1 GTSNPN, CDR2 SVGIG (reference sequence). The CDR3 is 15 amino acids. This chain's CDR3 is CAWSPGSGSTDTQYF. In DNA form, the CDR3 reads TGTGCCTGGAGTCCTGGTAGCGGGAGCACAGATACGCAGTATTTT. Full variable domain (remainder filled in from reference TRBV30 and TRBJ2-3): SQTIHQWPATLVQPVGSPLSLECTVEGTSNPNLYWYRQAAGRGLQLLFYSVGIGQISSEVPQNLSASRPQDRQFILSSKKLLLSDSGFYLCAWSPGSGSTDTQYFGPGTRLTVL.

This clone is a singleton in its sample. The rearrangement joins TRBV19 to TRBJ2-2, with 7 bases that match TRBD2. CDR3 length: 17 residues. Germline loops: CDR1 LNHDA, CDR2 SQIVND (reference sequence). Losses at the gene ends were 1 base for V and 3 bases for J; bases not matched to a gene: 8. As DNA, the CDR3 is TGTGCCAGTAGTATAGGGGGCGGGAGAGGTGACACCGGGGAGCTGTTTTTT. Translated: CASSIGGGRGDTGELFF. Using reference TRBV19 and TRBJ2-2 for the parts outside the CDR3, the full variable domain is DGGITQSPKYLFRKEGQNVTLSCEQNLNHDAMYWYRQDPGQGLRLIYYSQIVNDFQKGDIAEGYSVSREKKESFPLTVTSAQKNPTAFYLCASSIGGGRGDTGELFFGEGSRLTVL.

The V and J genes are TRBV11-2 and TRBJ1-1; 9 positions agree with TRBD1. Trimming took 3 bases from V and 1 from J; bases not matched to a gene: 6. The germline V gene has CDR1 SGHAT and CDR2 FQNNGV. CDR3 length: 16 residues. The CDR3 DNA reads as TGTGCCAGCAGCTTGACAGGGGGATGGAGGAACACTGAAGCTTTCTTT. It encodes CASSLTGGWRNTEAFF. Variable domain in full (rest from reference TRBV11-2 and TRBJ1-1): EAGVAQSPRYKIIEKRQSVAFWCNPISGHATLYWYQQILGQGPKLLIQFQNNGVVDDSQLPKDRFSAERLKGVDSTLKIQPAKLEDSAVYLCASSLTGGWRNTEAFFGQGTRLTVV.

The chain links TRBV2 to TRBJ2-1; 13 bases are a match to TRBD2. J was trimmed by 4 bases and V by 2 bases; bases with no gene match: 2. CDR3 length: 16 amino acids. CDR1 is SNHLY, CDR2 FYNNEI, per germline. CDR3 nucleotides: TGTGCCAGCAGTGAAAGGGGACTAGCGGGGTACAATGAGCAGTTCTTC. Residues: CASSERGLAGYNEQFF.

As concerns this clone: A read error may account for a junction end that differs from germline. The rearrangement links TRBV29-1 to TRBJ2-2, with D tentatively TRBD1 (5 bases). The germline V gene has CDR1 SQVTM and CDR2 ANQGSEA. CDR3 size: 12 residues. The CDR3 loop is CVFRGDTGELFF. As DNA, the CDR3 is TGTGTATTTAGGGGCGACACCGGGGAGCTGTTTTTT.

The chain combines TRBV5-5 with TRBJ2-7; D might be TRBD2 (5 bases). This CDR3 is built from 14 residues. Germline V gene lookup returns CDR1 SGHKS and CDR2 YYEKEE (reference sequence). V lost 4 bases, J lost 2 bases, and 13 bases lay in between. CDR3 DNA sequence: TGTGCCAGCAGCCCCCTCGGGAACCCCTACGAGCAGTACTTC. This gives the protein CASSPLGNPYEQYF.

The J gene is TRBJ2-7, the V gene TRBV27; D is uncertain. The CDR3 runs 14 residues. Germline-derived CDR1 and CDR2 are MNHEY and SMNVEV (reference sequence). V dropped 2 bases and J dropped 3 bases, with 11 bases sitting between them. CDR3 residues: CASSLRMSGYEQYF. The CDR3 DNA reads as TGTGCCAGCAGTTTAAGGATGTCAGGCTACGAGCAGTACTTC.

This chain links TRBV6-5 with TRBJ2-2; D remains ambiguous. Germline V gene lookup returns CDR1 MNHEY and CDR2 SVGAGI. The V end was cut by 6 bases, the J end by 1 base, with 9 bases between. CDR3 length: 14 amino acids. CDR3 coding DNA: TGTGCCAGCAGACCCCACTTGAACACCGGGGAGCTGTTTTTT. Encoded protein: CASRPHLNTGELFF.

This clone was observed once. The chain carries TRBV9 and TRBJ2-7, with TRBD2 matching 7 bases. This CDR3 has 13 amino acids. The V gene end was trimmed by 0 bases and the J gene end by 6 bases; junction bases not matched to a gene: 3. Germline V lookup: CDR1 SGDLS, CDR2 YYNGEE. The CDR3 DNA reads TGTGCCAGCAGCGTAGAGGGAGGGACCGAGCAGTACTTC. Translated: CASSVEGGTEQYF. The complete variable domain, with remaining parts taken from reference TRBV9 and TRBJ2-7, reads DSGVTQTPKHLITATGQRVTLRCSPRSGDLSVYWYQQSLDQGLQFLIQYYNGEERAKGNILERFSAQQFPDLHSELNLSSLELGDSALYFCASSVEGGTEQYFGPGTRLTVT.

The CDR3 region is CASSYSEREYYEQYF. CDR3 nucleotides: TGTGCCAGCAGTTACTCCGAACGGGAGTACTACGAGCAGTACTTC. The V gene is TRBV6-5, the J gene TRBJ2-7; D is perhaps TRBD2 (6 bases). Trimming removed 0 bases at V and 3 bases at J, with 12 bases between. The CDR3 spans 15 residues. Per the germline V gene, CDR1 is MNHEY and CDR2 is SVGAGI.

The V gene is TRBV19, the J gene TRBJ1-4, with D uncertain. V was cut by 4 bases and J by 7 bases, with 13 bases left in between. The CDR3 has 14 residues. Germline values: CDR1 LNHDA, CDR2 SQIVND (reference sequence). CDR3 sequence (DNA): TGTGCCAGTAGTAGCGGGGAGGAGAGTGAAAAACTGTTTTTT. Translating it yields CASSSGEESEKLFF.

The CDR3 bases are TGTGCCAGCAGCCCAATATCTAGCGGGAAAAACAATGAGCAGTTCTTC. This translates into CASSPISSGKNNEQFF. J is TRBJ2-1 and V is TRBV28; 9 positions match TRBD2. Losses at the gene ends were 6 bases for V and 5 bases for J; bases not matched to a gene: 11. Germline CDR1 reads MDHEN; CDR2 reads SYDVKM. The CDR3 contains 16 residues.

The chain links TRBV2 to TRBJ1-2; 11 bases agree with TRBD1. This CDR3 contains 13 residues. The V gene end was trimmed by 7 bases and the J gene end by 8 bases; junction bases not matched to a gene: 6. Germline V CDR1 and CDR2: SNHLY, FYNNEI. CDR3 protein: CASTTGTGGGYTF. CDR3 DNA: TGTGCCAGCACAACTGGGACAGGGGGGGGCTACACCTTC.

The V call is TRBV30, the J call TRBJ1-1, with D unresolved. Germline lookup yields CDR1 GTSNPN and CDR2 SVGIG (reference sequence). The CDR3 spans 11 residues. V dropped 7 bases and J dropped 8 bases, with 14 bases sitting between them. CDR3 region: CALLQAAEAFF. In DNA, the CDR3 is TGTGCCTTACTGCAGGCAGCCGAAGCTTTCTTT.

The chain couples TRBV28 to TRBJ2-6; D might be TRBD2 (5 bases). The CDR3 loop spans 16 amino acids. Germline V lookup: CDR1 MDHEN, CDR2 SYDVKM. With 3 bases removed from V and 2 bases from J, the gap between germline ends came to 11 bases. CDR3 DNA: TGTGCCAGCAGTTTTTACGGGGAGACTGGGGCCAACGTCCTGACTTTC. Residues: CASSFYGETGANVLTF.

V gene TRBV2 combines with J gene TRBJ1-2, with D maybe TRBD1 (5 bases). Trimming shortened V by 4 bases and J by 4 bases, and 22 bases separated the two germline ends. The germline V gene encodes CDR1 SNHLY and CDR2 FYNNEI. The CDR3 extends over 17 amino acids. The CDR3: CASSVGRAEALGYGYTF. The CDR3 DNA sequence: TGTGCCAGCAGTGTGGGCAGGGCCGAGGCGCTTGGCTATGGCTACACCTTC.